This T cell receptor beta chain was documented in a study of CD8+CD57+ T cells in acquired aplastic anemia. On the study more broadly: DNA per sorted CD4+ or CD8+ sample ranged roughly 0.19 to 30 ug, averaging 3.2 ug.

This CDR3 contains 15 residues. Germline-derived CDR1 and CDR2 are MNHNS and SASEGT. With V trimmed by 7 bases and J by 1 base, 4 bases remained unmatched. Findings and limits, study-wide: The same twenty-nine CD8+ CDR3 sequences occurred in patients and in controls.

This clonotype was seen repeatedly, ten times or more. Its target is not known. Researchers used genomic DNA as the template to profile TCR beta VDJ and CDR3. TCRdb re-called the reads with MiXCR, one entry per CDR3 protein. Of 300,000 or so distinct CDR3 sequences in the sample, roughly three fifths were seen once. This rearrangement joins TRBV6-1 to TRBJ1-5; TRBD1 matches 10 bases. The sequencing input was sorted CD4+, CD8+, or CD8+CD57+ T cells (not recorded which) from PBMCs. This receptor was identified in a human donor with severe aplastic anemia or a healthy control (not recorded which). The CDR3 nucleotides are TGTGCCAGCAAGGACAGGGGGGGAAGCAATCAGCCCCAGCATTTT. This encodes CASKDRGGSNQPQHF.